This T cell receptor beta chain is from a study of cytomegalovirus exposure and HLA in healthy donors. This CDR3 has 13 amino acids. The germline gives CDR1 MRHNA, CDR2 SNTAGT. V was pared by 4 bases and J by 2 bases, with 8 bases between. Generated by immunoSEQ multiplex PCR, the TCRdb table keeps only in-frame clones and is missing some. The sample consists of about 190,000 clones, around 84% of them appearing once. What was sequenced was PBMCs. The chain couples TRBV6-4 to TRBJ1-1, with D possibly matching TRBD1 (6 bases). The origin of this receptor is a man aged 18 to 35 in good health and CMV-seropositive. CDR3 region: CASSVQGNTEAFF. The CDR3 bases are TGTGCCAGCAGTGTACAGGGAAACACTGAAGCTTTCTTT.